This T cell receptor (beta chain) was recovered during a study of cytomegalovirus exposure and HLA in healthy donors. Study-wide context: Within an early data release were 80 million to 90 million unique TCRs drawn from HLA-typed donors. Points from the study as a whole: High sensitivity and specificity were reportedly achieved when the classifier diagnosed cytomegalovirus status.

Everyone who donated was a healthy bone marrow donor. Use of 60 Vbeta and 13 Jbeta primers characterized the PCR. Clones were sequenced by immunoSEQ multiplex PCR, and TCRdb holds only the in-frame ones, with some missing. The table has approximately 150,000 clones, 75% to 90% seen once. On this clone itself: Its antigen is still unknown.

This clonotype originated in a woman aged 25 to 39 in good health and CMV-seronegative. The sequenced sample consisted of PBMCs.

The CDR3 DNA sequence: TGCAGCGTTGAGGGGGGGACCGGGGAGCTGTTTTTT. This encodes CSVEGGTGELFF. The chain uses TRBV29-1 and TRBJ2-2; 7 bases line up with TRBD2. The V gene end was trimmed by 3 bases and the J gene end by 5 bases; junction bases not matched to a gene: 0. CDR3 length: 12 amino acids. Per the germline V gene, CDR1 is SQVTM and CDR2 is ANQGSEA.